The entry below gives a single T cell receptor beta chain sequence along with its context. These data come from a study of blood T cell repertoires in COVID-19. The wider study: The origin of the acute and convalescent COVID-19 samples was the United States, Italy and Spain.

As originally analysed: Reference gene primer amplification gave estimated nucleated cell counts. The repertoire was sequenced with immunoSEQ multiplex PCR; TCRdb's copy has only in-frame clones and lacks some. V and J calls and clone size follow that table, whereas D and trimming were derived from the DNA. The table has tens of thousands of clones, 86% seen once. Germline CDR1 reads MDHEN; CDR2 reads SYDVKM. There are 12 residues in the CDR3. The V gene lost 8 bases and the J gene lost 5 bases, with 13 bases spanning the gap. This chain uses TRBV28 with TRBJ2-7; the D gene is possibly TRBD1 (6 bases). The sequencing input was peripheral blood. This sequence was found in a woman of 80 years or more with acute or convalescent COVID-19. CDR3 in DNA: TGTGCCAGCCAGAGACAGGATCACGAGCAGTACTTC. It yields the protein CASQRQDHEQYF.